This T cell receptor (beta chain) came from a study of PD-1 blockade in classical Hodgkin lymphoma. Study details: It was nivolumab at 3 mg/kg, given intravenously every 2 weeks, that patients received.

No patient escaped relapse after autologous stem cell transplantation, and brentuximab vedotin exposure varied. This CDR3 region has 15 residues. V was cut by 2 bases and J by 8 bases, with 18 bases left in between. Germline V gives CDR1 MNHEY, CDR2 SVGAGI. Clones were read by immunoSEQ multiplex PCR, and TCRdb kept only the in-frame ones, dropping some. Of about 24,000 clones listed, roughly 80% are singletons. Findings and limits, study-wide: At baseline, newly diagnosed patients reportedly showed less TCR diversity than healthy donors.

In the case of this clone: Its antigen is currently unknown.

The J gene is TRBJ1-2, the V gene TRBV6-5; D uncertain. This specimen consisted of peripheral blood mononuclear cells (PBMCs), obtained at baseline. This TCR derives from a human donor with classical Hodgkin lymphoma. In DNA, the CDR3 is TGTGCCAGCAGTTACCGCAAAGATAGAGGGCAGGGCTACACCTTC. Translation gives CASSYRKDRGQGYTF.